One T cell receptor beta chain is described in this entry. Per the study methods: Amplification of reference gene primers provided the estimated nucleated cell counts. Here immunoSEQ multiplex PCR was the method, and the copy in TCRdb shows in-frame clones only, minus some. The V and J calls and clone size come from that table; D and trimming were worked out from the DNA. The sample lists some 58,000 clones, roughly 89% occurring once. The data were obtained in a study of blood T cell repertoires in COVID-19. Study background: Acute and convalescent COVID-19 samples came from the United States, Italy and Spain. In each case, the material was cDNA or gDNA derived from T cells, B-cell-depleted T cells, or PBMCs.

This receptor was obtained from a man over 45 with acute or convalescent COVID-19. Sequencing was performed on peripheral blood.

This CDR3 reads CASREAGGAYNEQFF. The CDR3 nucleotides read TGTGCCAGTAGGGAAGCGGGGGGCGCCTACAATGAGCAGTTCTTC. The chain combines TRBV19 with TRBJ2-1, with 9 bases identical to TRBD2. This CDR3 has 15 residues. Per the germline V gene, CDR1 is LNHDA and CDR2 is SQIVND (reference sequence). With V trimmed by 6 bases and J by 2 bases, 5 bases remained unmatched.